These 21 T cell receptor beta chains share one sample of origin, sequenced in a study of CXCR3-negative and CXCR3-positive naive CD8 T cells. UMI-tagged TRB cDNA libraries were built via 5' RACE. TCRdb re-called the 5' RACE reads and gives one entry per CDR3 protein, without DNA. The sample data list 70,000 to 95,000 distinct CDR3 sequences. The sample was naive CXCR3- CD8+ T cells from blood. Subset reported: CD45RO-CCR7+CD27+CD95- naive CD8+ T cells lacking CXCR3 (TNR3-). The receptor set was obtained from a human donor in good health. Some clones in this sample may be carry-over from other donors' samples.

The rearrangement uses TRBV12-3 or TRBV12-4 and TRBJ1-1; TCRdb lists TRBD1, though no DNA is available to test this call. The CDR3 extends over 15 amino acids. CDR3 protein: CASSPLQGAETEAFF.

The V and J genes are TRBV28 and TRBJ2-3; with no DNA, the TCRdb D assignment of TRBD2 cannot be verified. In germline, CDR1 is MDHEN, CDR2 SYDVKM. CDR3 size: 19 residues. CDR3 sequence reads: CASSPVGLAEKGGQDTQYF.

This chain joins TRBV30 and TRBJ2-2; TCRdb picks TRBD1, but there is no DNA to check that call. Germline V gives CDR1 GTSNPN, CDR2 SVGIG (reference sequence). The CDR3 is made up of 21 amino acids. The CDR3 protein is CAWTSRTPQLTGETGFGELFF.

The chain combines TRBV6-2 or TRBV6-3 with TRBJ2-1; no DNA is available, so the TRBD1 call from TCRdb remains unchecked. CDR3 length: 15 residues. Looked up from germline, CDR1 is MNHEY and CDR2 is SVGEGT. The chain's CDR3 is CASSYGGGTYNEQFF.

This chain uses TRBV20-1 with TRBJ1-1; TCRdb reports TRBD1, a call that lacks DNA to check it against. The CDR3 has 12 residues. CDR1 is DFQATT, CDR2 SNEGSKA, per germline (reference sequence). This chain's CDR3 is CSADGGATEAFF.

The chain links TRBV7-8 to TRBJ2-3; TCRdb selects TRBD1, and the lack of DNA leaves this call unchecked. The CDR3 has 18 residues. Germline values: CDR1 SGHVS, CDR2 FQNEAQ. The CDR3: CASSLAGLTGAATDTQYF.

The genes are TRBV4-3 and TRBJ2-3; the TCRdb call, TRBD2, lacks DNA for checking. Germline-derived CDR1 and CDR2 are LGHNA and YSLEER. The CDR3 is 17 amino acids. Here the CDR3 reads CASSQVSLAGVTDTQYF.

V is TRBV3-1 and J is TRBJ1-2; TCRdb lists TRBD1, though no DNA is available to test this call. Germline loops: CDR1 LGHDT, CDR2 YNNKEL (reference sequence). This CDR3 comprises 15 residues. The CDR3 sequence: CASSQEGTVTYGYTF.

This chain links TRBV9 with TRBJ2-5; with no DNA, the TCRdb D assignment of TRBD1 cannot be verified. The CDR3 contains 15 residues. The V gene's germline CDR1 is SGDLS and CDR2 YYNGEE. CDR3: CASSVDDRVVETQYF.

CDR3 loop: CASSRRELGEQYF. The J gene is TRBJ2-7, the V gene TRBV19; TCRdb reports TRBD2, a call that lacks DNA to check it against. Germline CDR1 LNHDA, CDR2 SQIVND (reference sequence). CDR3 length equals 13 residues.

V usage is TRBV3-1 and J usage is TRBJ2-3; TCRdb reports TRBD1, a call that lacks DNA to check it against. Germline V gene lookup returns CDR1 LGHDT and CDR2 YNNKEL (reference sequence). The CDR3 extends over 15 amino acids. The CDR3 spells CASSTEGGSTDTQYF.

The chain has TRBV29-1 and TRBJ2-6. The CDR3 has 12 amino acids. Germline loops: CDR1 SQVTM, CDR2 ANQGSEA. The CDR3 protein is CSARTGANVLTF. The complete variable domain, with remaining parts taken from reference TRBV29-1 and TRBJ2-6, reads SAVISQKPSRDICQRGTSLTIQCQVDSQVTMMFWYRQQPGQSLTLIATANQGSEATYESGFVIDKFPISRPNLTFSTLTVSNMSPEDSSIYLCSARTGANVLTFGAGSRLTVL.

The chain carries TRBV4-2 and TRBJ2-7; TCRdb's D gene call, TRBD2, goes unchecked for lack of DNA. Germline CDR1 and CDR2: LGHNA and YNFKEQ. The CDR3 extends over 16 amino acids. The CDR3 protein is CASSEGVLAGYYEQYF.

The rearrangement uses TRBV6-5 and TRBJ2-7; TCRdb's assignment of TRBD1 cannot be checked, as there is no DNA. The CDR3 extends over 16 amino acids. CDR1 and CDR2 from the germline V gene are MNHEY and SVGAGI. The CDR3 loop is CASSSYTGARLYEQYF.

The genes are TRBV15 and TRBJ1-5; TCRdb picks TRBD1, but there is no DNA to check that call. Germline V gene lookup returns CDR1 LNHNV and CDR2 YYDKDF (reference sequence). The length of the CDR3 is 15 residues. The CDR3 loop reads CATSKTGTGFQPQHF.

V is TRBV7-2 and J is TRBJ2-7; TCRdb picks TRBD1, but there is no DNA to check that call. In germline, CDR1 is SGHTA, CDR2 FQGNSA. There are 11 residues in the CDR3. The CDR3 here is CASYRGYEQYF.

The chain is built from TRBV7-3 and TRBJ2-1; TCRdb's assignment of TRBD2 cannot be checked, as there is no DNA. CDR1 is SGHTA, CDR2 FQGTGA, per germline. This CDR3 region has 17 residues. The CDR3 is CASSSHPLAGSYNEQFF.

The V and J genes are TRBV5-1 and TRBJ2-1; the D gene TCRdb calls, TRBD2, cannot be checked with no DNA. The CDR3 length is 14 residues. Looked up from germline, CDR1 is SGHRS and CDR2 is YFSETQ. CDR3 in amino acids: CASSSLLADNEQFF.

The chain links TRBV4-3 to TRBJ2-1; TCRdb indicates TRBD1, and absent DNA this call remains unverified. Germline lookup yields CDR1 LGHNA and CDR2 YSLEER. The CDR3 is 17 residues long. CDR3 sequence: CASSHGPDRGFDNEQFF.

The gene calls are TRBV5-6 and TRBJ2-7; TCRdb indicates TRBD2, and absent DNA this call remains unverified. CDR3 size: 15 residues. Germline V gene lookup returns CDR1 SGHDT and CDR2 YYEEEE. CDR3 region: CASSLRLAFPYEQYF.

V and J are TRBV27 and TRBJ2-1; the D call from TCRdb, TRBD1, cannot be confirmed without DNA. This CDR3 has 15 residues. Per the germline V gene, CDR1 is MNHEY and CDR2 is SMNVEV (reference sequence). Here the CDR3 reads CASNVRDSAYNEQFF.